This record looks at one T cell receptor (beta chain) sequence and its context. Its antigen specificity is not known. Mismatch with germline at one junction end may stem from a read error. The germline V gene provides CDR1 SGHTA and CDR2 FQGNSA. The CDR3 spans 14 residues, from the cysteine through the phenylalanine. Kept here is only the CDR3 DNA, which spans 42 bases and is read in frame from base 1. Libraries came from the immunoSEQ multiplex PCR assay. Imported from immuneACCESS, the table was reduced by TCRdb to in-frame sequences with V and J called. These copies leave out some clones; in studies compared against another copy, an unresolved V gene accounts for under half, and the cause of the remainder is not known. In this sample the table shows about 77,000 clones, 85% to 95% of which occur a single time. The ten largest account for roughly 2.6% of the sample. This record comes from a study of T cell changes during pregnancy in multiple sclerosis (dated by TCRdb to about 2019). At the level of the whole study: The study examined how the T cell repertoire changed over the course of pregnancy in women with multiple sclerosis.

The sequence was obtained from a female donor in good health, enrolled as a control in a pregnancy study. The sequence joins TRBV7-2 to TRBJ2-7, with TRBD2 identical over 7 junction bases. The specimen was peripheral blood, collected after pregnancy. The CDR3 sequence is CASSLADKSYEQYF. DNA sequence: TGTGCCAGCAGCCTAGCGGACAAGTCCTACGAGCAGTACTTC. When the CDR3 is completed using the reference TRBV7-2 and TRBJ2-7 genes on either side, the full variable domain is GAGVSQSPSNKVTEKGKDVELRCDPISGHTALYWYRQSLGQGLEFLIYFQGNSAPDKSGLPSDRFSAERTGGSVSTLTIQRTQQEDSAVYLCASSLADKSYEQYFGPGTRLTVT.